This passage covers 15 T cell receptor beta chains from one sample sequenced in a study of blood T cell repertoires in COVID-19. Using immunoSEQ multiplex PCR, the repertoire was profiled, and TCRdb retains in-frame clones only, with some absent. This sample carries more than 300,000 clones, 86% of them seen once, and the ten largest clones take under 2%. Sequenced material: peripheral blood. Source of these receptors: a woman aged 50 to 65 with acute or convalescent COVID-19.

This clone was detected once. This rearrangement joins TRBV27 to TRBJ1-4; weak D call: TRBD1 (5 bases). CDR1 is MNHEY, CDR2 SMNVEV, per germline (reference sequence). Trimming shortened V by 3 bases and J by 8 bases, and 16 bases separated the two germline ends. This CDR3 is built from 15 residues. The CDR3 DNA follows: TGTGCCAGCAGTTTGTTGGGGGGGGTAAGGGAAAAACTGTTTTTT. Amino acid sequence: CASSLLGGVREKLFF.

This CDR3 is CASSLPPSYNEQFF. The CDR3 DNA reads TGTGCCAGCAGCCTCCCTCCCTCCTACAATGAGCAGTTCTTC. The gene calls are TRBV5-4 and TRBJ2-1; no clear D. V shed 4 bases and J shed 0 bases, with 8 bases lying between them. Germline CDR1 reads SGHNT; CDR2 reads YYREEE (reference sequence). The CDR3 has 14 residues.

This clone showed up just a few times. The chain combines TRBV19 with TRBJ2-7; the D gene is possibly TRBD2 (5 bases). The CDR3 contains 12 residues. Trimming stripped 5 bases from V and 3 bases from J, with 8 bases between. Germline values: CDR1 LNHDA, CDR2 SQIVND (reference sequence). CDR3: CASSPRGYEQYF. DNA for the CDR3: TGTGCCAGTAGTCCCCGGGGCTACGAGCAGTACTTC. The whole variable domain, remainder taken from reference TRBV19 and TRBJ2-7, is DGGITQSPKYLFRKEGQNVTLSCEQNLNHDAMYWYRQDPGQGLRLIYYSQIVNDFQKGDIAEGYSVSREKKESFPLTVTSAQKNPTAFYLCASSPRGYEQYFGPGTRLTVT.

DNA for the CDR3: TGTGCCAGCAGCTTCCTGGGCACTGGGGCCAACGTCCTGACTTTC. Translation: CASSFLGTGANVLTF. The V and J genes are TRBV7-3 and TRBJ2-6; D is unresolved. The germline CDR1 and CDR2 sequences are SGHTA and FQGTGA. V lost 3 bases and J lost 2, with 8 bases in between. This CDR3 has 15 residues.

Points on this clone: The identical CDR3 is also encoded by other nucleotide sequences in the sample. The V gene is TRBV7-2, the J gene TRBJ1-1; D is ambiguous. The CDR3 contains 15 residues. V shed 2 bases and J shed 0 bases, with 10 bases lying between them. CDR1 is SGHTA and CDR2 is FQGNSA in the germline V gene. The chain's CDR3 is CASSLRGTMNTEAFF. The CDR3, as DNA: TGTGCCAGCAGCTTACGGGGAACCATGAACACTGAAGCTTTCTTT. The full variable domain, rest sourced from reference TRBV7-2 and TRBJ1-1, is GAGVSQSPSNKVTEKGKDVELRCDPISGHTALYWYRQSLGQGLEFLIYFQGNSAPDKSGLPSDRFSAERTGGSVSTLTIQRTQQEDSAVYLCASSLRGTMNTEAFFGQGTRLTVV.

The CDR3: CASSVASGTSGRDSYNEQFF. DNA for the CDR3: TGTGCCAGCAGCGTAGCTTCCGGGACTAGCGGGAGGGACTCCTACAATGAGCAGTTCTTC. The chain links TRBV9 to TRBJ2-1; 16 bases are shared with TRBD2. This CDR3 region has 20 residues. Germline loops: CDR1 SGDLS, CDR2 YYNGEE. With 0 bases clipped from V and 0 bases from J, the junction kept 6 bases outside the gene matches.

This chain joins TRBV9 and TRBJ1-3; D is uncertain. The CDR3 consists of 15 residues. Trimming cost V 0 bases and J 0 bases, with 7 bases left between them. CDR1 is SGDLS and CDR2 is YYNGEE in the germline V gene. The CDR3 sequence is CASSVEGGSGNTIYF. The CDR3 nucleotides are TGTGCCAGCAGCGTAGAAGGCGGCTCTGGAAACACCATATATTTT.

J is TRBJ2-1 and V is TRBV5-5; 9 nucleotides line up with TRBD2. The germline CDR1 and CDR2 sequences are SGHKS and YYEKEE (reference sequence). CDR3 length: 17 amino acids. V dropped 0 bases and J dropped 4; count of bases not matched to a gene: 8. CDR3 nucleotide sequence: TGTGCCAGCAGCTTGGCCCTTGCGGGGGGGACTTACAATGAGCAGTTCTTC. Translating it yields CASSLALAGGTYNEQFF.

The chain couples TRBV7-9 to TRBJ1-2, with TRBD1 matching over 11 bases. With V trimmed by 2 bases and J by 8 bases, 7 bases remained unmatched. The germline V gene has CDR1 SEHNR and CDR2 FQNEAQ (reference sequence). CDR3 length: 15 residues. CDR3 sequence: CASSLSGQGAGGYTF. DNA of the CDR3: TGTGCCAGCAGCTTAAGTGGACAGGGGGCGGGAGGCTACACCTTC.

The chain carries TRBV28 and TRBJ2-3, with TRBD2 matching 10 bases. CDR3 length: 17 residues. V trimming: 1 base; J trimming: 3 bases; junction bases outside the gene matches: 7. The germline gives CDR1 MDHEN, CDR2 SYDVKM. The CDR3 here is CASSLFPSSGGTDTQYF. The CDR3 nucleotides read TGTGCCAGCAGTTTATTTCCTTCTAGCGGGGGTACAGATACGCAGTATTTT.

CDR3 sequence: CASSLRGPPGNTIYF. The DNA for the CDR3 is TGTGCCAGCAGCTTAAGGGGGCCTCCTGGAAACACCATATATTTT. The gene calls are TRBV7-8 and TRBJ1-3; 7 positions match TRBD1. The CDR3 is made up of 15 amino acids. Germline assignment: CDR1 SGHVS and CDR2 FQNEAQ. V trimming: 2 bases; J trimming: 2 bases; junction bases outside the gene matches: 3.

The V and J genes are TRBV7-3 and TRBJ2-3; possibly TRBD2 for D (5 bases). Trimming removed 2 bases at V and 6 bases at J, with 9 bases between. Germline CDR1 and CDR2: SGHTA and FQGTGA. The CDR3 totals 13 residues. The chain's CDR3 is CASSLGGFDTQYF. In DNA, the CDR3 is TGTGCCAGCAGCTTAGGCGGGTTCGATACGCAGTATTTT.

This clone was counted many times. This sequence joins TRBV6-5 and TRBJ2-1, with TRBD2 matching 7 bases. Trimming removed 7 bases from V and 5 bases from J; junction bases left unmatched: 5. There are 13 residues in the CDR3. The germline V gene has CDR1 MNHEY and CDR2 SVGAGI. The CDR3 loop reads CASIRGSDNEQFF. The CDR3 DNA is TGTGCCAGCATTCGCGGGAGTGACAATGAGCAGTTCTTC.

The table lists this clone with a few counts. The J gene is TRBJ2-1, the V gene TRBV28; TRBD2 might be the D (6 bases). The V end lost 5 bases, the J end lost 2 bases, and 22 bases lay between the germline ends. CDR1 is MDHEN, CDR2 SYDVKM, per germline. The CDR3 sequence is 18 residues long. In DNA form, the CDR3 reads TGTGCCAGCAGTCCTTTAAGGGGCTGGCGGGAAACCTACAATGAGCAGTTCTTC. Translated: CASSPLRGWRETYNEQFF.

The CDR3 sequence: CASRDRGLAAGETQYF. The CDR3, as DNA: TGTGCCAGCCGGGACAGAGGACTAGCGGCGGGAGAGACCCAGTACTTC. J is TRBJ2-5 and V is TRBV19; 10 nucleotides agree with TRBD2. Per the germline V gene, CDR1 is LNHDA and CDR2 is SQIVND (reference sequence). The CDR3 has 16 amino acids. V gave up 9 bases and J gave up 4 bases; unmatched junction bases: 14.